These T cell receptor beta chains were read from a single sample in a study of T cells in Graves' hyperthyroidism and ophthalmopathy. TCRdb reprocessed the multiplex PCR reads with MiXCR, giving one entry per CDR3 protein. The sample yields approximately 520,000 distinct CDR3 sequences, around 20% seen once. The source material was blood. All receptors come from a young man with Graves' hyperthyroidism. CDR3s include the opening cysteine and the closing phenylalanine or tryptophan. D genes are given only for firm matches. Rows give clone size only sometimes, using once, few, many, or a class for an expanded clone.

TRBJ1-1 | many | NA | TRBV7-6 | TGTGCCAGCAGGCCATCAGGGATCACTGAAGCTTTCTTT | CASRPSGITEAFF
TRBJ1-5 | many | NA | TRBV2 | TGTGCCAGCAGTGAGGGGATAAATCAGCCCCAGCATTTT | CASSEGINQPQHF
TRBJ2-7 | many | NA | TRBV11-3 | TGTGCCAGCAGCTCTAACACTGGCCGGGAGCAGTACTTC | CASSSNTGREQYF
TRBJ1-2 | few | NA | TRBV6-2/TRBV6-3 | TGTGCCAGCAGTTACCGGGAGATTAATGGCTACACCTTC | CASSYREINGYTF
TRBJ1-5 | many | NA | TRBV12-3/TRBV12-4 | TGTGCCAGCAGTCGAACAGGCGACTTTAGTCAGCCCCAGCATTTT | CASSRTGDFSQPQHF
TRBJ2-7 | many | TRBD2 | TRBV14 | TGTGCCAGCAGCCAAGACGGGGGGATCTACGAGCAGTACTTC | CASSQDGGIYEQYF
TRBJ2-7 | few | NA | TRBV11-2 | TGTGCCAGCAGCTTAGGTGGCAGGGGGGGCTACGAGCAGTACTTC | CASSLGGRGGYEQYF
TRBJ2-7 | NA | TRBD2 | TRBV30 | TGTGCCTGGAGTGTACTAGCGGGGGGGCCCTACGAGCAGTACTTC | CAWSVLAGGPYEQYF
TRBJ1-1 | many | NA | TRBV4-1 | TGCGCCAGCAGCCAAGCGCGGGTGAACACTGAAGCTTTCTTT | CASSQARVNTEAFF
TRBJ2-2 | few | NA | TRBV24-1 | TGTGCCACCAGTGATCAAGACAGAAACACCGGGGAGCTGTTTTTT | CATSDQDRNTGELFF
TRBJ1-2 | NA | NA | TRBV7-6 | TGTGCCAGCAGCGGGTGGGGTAGCTATGGCTACACCTTC | CASSGWGSYGYTF
TRBJ2-7 | many | TRBD1 | TRBV28 | TGTGCCTCCACCGGGACAGTTGTCTACGAGCAGTACTTC | CASTGTVVYEQYF
TRBJ2-3 | many | NA | TRBV12-3/TRBV12-4 | TGTGCCAGCAGTTTACCGGGGGCAGATACGCAGTATTTT | CASSLPGADTQYF
TRBJ1-3 | few | TRBD1 | TRBV2 | TGTGCCAGCACGGGACAGGGGGCTTTGGGAGGAAACACCATATATTTT | CASTGQGALGGNTIYF
TRBJ1-1 | few | NA | TRBV7-8 | TGTGCCAGCACCAGAGGACGGACGAACACTGAAGCTTTCTTT | CASTRGRTNTEAFF
TRBJ2-2 | NA | NA | TRBV12-3/TRBV12-4 | TGTGCCAGCAGCGCCGGGGCGAACACCGGGGAGCTGTTTTTT | CASSAGANTGELFF
TRBJ1-1 | many | TRBD1 | TRBV10-3 | TGTGCCATCAGAACTGAACAGGGGTTCACTGAAGCTTTCTTT | CAIRTEQGFTEAFF
TRBJ2-5 | many | NA | TRBV5-1 | TGCGCCAGCAGCTTGGCGACGATTGGTCAAGAGACCCAGTACTTC | CASSLATIGQETQYF
TRBJ1-2 | many | NA | TRBV10-1 | TGCGCCAGCAGTCATGGCTACACCTTC | CASSHGYTF
TRBJ1-2 | NA | TRBD1 | TRBV12-3/TRBV12-4 | TGTGCCAGCAACACCTTGGACAGGGGAGCTAACTATGGCTACACCTTC | CASNTLDRGANYGYTF
TRBJ1-5 | many | TRBD1 | TRBV19 | TGTGCCAGTAGTAACCGGGACAGGGATCATCAGCCCCAGCATTTT | CASSNRDRDHQPQHF
TRBJ2-2 | many | NA | TRBV2 | TGTGCCAGCAGCGCCGAGTCCGGGGAGCTGTTTTTT | CASSAESGELFF
TRBJ2-7 | NA | NA | TRBV13 | TGTGCCAGCAGCTCGGACTTGACCTACGAGCAGTACTTC | CASSSDLTYEQYF
TRBJ1-2 | few | TRBD1 | TRBV10-3 | TGTGCCATCTCCGCGGACAGGGGACTAGGGGGCTACACCTTC | CAISADRGLGGYTF
TRBJ2-4 | NA | TRBD2 | TRBV19 | TGTGCCAGTAGTATTCGGGGGGAGACCAAAAACATTCAGTACTTC | CASSIRGETKNIQYF
TRBJ2-7 | many | NA | TRBV5-1 | TGCGCCAGCAGCTCCCGGACCCGGGACACCTTCTACGAGCAGTACTTC | CASSSRTRDTFYEQYF
TRBJ1-5 | NA | TRBD1 | TRBV6-1 | TGTGCCAGCAGGGACAGGGCAACCAACCAGCCCCAGCATTTT | CASRDRATNQPQHF
TRBJ2-3 | NA | NA | TRBV2 | TGTGCCAGCAGTGACCGGTTAATAGCTAGTAGGACAGATACGCAGTATTTT | CASSDRLIASRTDTQYF
TRBJ2-4 | few | NA | TRBV20-1 | TGCAGTGCTAGAGATGACCTAGCCAAAAACATTAAGTACTTC | CSARDDLAKNIKYF
TRBJ1-2 | many | NA | TRBV12-3/TRBV12-4 | TGTGCCAGCTCCAGGGGATCTGATGGCTACACCTTC | CASSRGSDGYTF
TRBJ2-7 | many | TRBD1 | TRBV5-1 | TGCGCCAGCAGCTTGGAGTCGACGTGGGGACAGGGGTTCGACGAGCAGTACTTC | CASSLESTWGQGFDEQYF
TRBJ1-5 | many | NA | TRBV12-3/TRBV12-4 | TGTGCCAGCAGTTTCGGTATAGTAGATCAGCCCCAGCATTTT | CASSFGIVDQPQHF
TRBJ2-7 | NA | NA | TRBV12-5 | TGTGCTAGTGGTCCCCCCGGCAGGCTCCGCGAGCAGTACTTC | CASGPPGRLREQYF
TRBJ2-5 | NA | NA | TRBV30 | TGTGCCTGGAGTGTACCCGGGGTAAGGGCCCAGTACTTC | CAWSVPGVRAQYF
TRBJ1-2 | many | TRBD1 | TRBV24-1 | TGTGCCACCAGTGACCGATCGACAGGGGGAAAGAACTATGGCTACACCTTC | CATSDRSTGGKNYGYTF
TRBJ1-1 | many | NA | TRBV29-1 | TGCAGCGTCCGGCCATGGGATAACACTGAAGCTTTCTTT | CSVRPWDNTEAFF
TRBJ2-4 | many | TRBD1 | TRBV6-1 | TGTGCCAGCAGCGACAGGGTCGAAGCCAAAAACATTCAGTACTTC | CASSDRVEAKNIQYF
TRBJ2-7 | NA | TRBD1 | TRBV28 | TGTGCCAGCAGTTTCGCACTACAGGGGACCTCCTACGAGCAGTACTTC | CASSFALQGTSYEQYF
TRBJ1-5 | NA | NA | TRBV19 | TGTGCCAGTAGTATAGATCTTGCAACCCATCAGCCCCAGCATTTT | CASSIDLATHQPQHF